The source of this TCR beta chain is a study of cytomegalovirus exposure and HLA in healthy donors. Study information: Samples from HLA-typed donors yielded around 79 million unique TCRs in an early data release.

The PCR used 60 Vbeta and 13 Jbeta primers. In the authors' methods: A later analysis counted 65 million to 95 million unique TCR beta chains, some 10 million shared. Data came from immunoSEQ multiplex PCR; TCRdb stores just in-frame clones and leaves some out. V, J and clone size derive from that table, while D and trimming were established from the DNA sequence. The table has 35,000 to 40,000 clones, 70% to 85% seen once. Broader study findings: Reports showed the classifier diagnosing cytomegalovirus status with high specificity and sensitivity. Rare TCR sequences predominated, though certain public TCRs were found in many donors.

Points on this clone: Antigen specificity is unknown.

The sequencing input was PBMCs. This TCR came from a man aged 25 to 40 in good health and CMV-seronegative.

In DNA form, the CDR3 reads TGTGCCAGCAGGGGACTAGCGGGGGGAGGTACGCAGTATTTT. As protein: CASRGLAGGGTQYF. The gene calls are TRBV2 and TRBJ2-3; 15 bases align to TRBD2. With 6 bases clipped from V and 8 bases from J, the junction kept 3 bases outside the gene matches. The CDR3 loop spans 14 amino acids. Germline CDR1 reads SNHLY; CDR2 reads FYNNEI.